The clone carrying this T cell receptor (beta chain) was detected many times. The antigen is undetermined. The record originates from a study of blood T cells in healthy people across ages. Regarding the study as a whole: Older individuals had lower TCR beta diversity per million T cells (the decline was roughly linear).

Together with a sample-barcoded 5' primer, a J-beta primer mix was included in a second PCR lasting roughly 7 to 11 cycles. TCRdb ran MiXCR on the 5' RACE reads and lists one entry per CDR3 protein. The sample records about 1.4 million distinct CDR3 sequences, approximately 59% being singletons. CDR1 is MGHRA and CDR2 is YSYEKL in the germline V gene. The CDR3 totals 14 residues. V was cut by 0 bases and J by 2 bases, with 8 bases left in between. V and J are TRBV4-1 and TRBJ2-7; D is perhaps TRBD1 or TRBD2 (6 bases each). The material sequenced was blood. This TCR derives from a man aged 18 to 30 in good health. The CDR3 loop is CASSQDRGAYEQYF. In DNA, the CDR3 is TGCGCCAGCAGCCAAGATAGGGGGGCCTACGAGCAGTACTTC.